This T cell receptor beta chain was found in a study of cytomegalovirus exposure and HLA in healthy donors. Regarding the study as a whole: A later analysis linked a missense DCLRE1C variant to TCR beta V- and J-gene trimming. Relative to equally common others, HLA-associated TCR beta chains showed greater clonal expansion in a later analysis. Across donors, most TCRs were seen rarely, yet some public ones were widespread. V segments that were indistinguishable, TRBV6-2 and TRBV6-3 among them, were omitted from analysis.

Primers for the PCR totalled 60 Vbeta and 13 Jbeta. Repertoires were generated with immunoSEQ multiplex PCR, while TCRdb's copy carries only in-frame clones and drops some. The listing records about 52,000 clones. V dropped 3 bases and J dropped 4; count of bases not matched to a gene: 3. The CDR3 length is 14 residues. The germline gives CDR1 SNHLY, CDR2 FYNNEI. Of note for this clone: The antigen is not known.

V is TRBV2 and J is TRBJ2-1, with TRBD2 identical over 7 bases. The TCR sequence derives from a woman aged 60-75 years in good health and CMV-seropositive. The specimen sequenced was PBMCs. This CDR3 reads CASSDDGGYNEQFF. The DNA of the CDR3 is TGTGCCAGCAGTGATGACGGGGGGTACAATGAGCAGTTCTTC.